The TCR beta chain described here comes from a study of T cells after yellow fever vaccination. Study conclusions and caveats: Clonotype sharing between CD4 and CD8 compartments was small.

In making TCR cDNA, 5'RACE template switching added a universal primer site and UMIs to it. TCRdb independently ran MiXCR on the 5' RACE reads; one entry per CDR3 protein. The table includes roughly 400,000 distinct CDR3 sequences, 18% detected once. About this clonotype: Its antigen is unknown.

The starting material was PBMCs, obtained before the yellow fever booster vaccination. This TCR was sampled from a man aged 18 to 29 who received the YFV17D yellow fever vaccine.

CDR3 in DNA: TGCAGCGTTCAGAGGGGGAGCGGGACCGGGGAGCTGTTTTTT. It translates to CSVQRGSGTGELFF. The rearrangement links TRBV29-1 to TRBJ2-2; D possibly uses TRBD1 or TRBD2 (6 bases each). This CDR3 has 14 residues. The germline gives CDR1 SQVTM, CDR2 ANQGSEA. Trimming removed 5 bases at V and 5 bases at J, with 15 bases between.